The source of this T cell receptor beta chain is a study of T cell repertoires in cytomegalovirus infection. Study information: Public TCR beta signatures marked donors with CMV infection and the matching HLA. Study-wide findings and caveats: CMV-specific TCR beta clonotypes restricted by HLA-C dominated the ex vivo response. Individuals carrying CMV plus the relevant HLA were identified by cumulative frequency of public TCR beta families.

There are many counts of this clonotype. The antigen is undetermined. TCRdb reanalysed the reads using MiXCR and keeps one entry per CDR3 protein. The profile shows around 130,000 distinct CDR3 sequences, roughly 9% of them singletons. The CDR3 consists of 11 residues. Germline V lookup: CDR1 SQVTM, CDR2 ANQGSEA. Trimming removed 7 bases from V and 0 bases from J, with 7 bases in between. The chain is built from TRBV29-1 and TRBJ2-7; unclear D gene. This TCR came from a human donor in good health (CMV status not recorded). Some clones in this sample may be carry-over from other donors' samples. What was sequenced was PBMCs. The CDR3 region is CSGGISYEQYF. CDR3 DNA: TGCAGCGGCGGAATCTCCTACGAGCAGTACTTC.